Below, 13 T cell receptor beta chains from the same sample are listed, as sequenced in a study of CD4 T cells in relation to SARS-CoV-2 and coronaviruses. Repertoires were generated with immunoSEQ multiplex PCR, while TCRdb's copy carries only in-frame clones and drops some. Among roughly 31,000 clones listed, 72% were seen once. No antigen has been identified for these receptors. Before the COVID-19 pandemic, during about 2011-2019, CD4+ T cells were taken from unexposed donors. The cells were cultured for under twelve days before CD4+ T cells were isolated. The material sequenced was CD4+ T cells from PBMCs, cultured in vitro. Receptor source: a human donor in good health.

The CDR3 protein is CASSVGGDRVATGELFF. Written as DNA, the CDR3 is TGTGCCAGCAGCGTAGGCGGGGACAGGGTAGCCACCGGGGAGCTGTTTTTT. The chain joins TRBV9 to TRBJ2-2, with TRBD1 matching over 9 bases. Germline V gives CDR1 SGDLS, CDR2 YYNGEE. The CDR3 is 17 amino acids. V lost 0 bases to trimming and J lost 4 bases; unmatched junction nucleotides: 7. The full variable domain, its missing parts supplied by reference TRBV9 and TRBJ2-2, is DSGVTQTPKHLITATGQRVTLRCSPRSGDLSVYWYQQSLDQGLQFLIQYYNGEERAKGNILERFSAQQFPDLHSELNLSSLELGDSALYFCASSVGGDRVATGELFFGEGSRLTVL.

The chain has TRBV7-9 and TRBJ2-3; 9 positions match TRBD2. Trimming at V came to 5 bases and at J to 4 bases, leaving 10 bases not matched to a gene. Germline V gene data show CDR1 as SEHNR and CDR2 as FQNEAQ (reference sequence). The CDR3 consists of 16 residues. The DNA of the CDR3 is TGTGCCAGCAGCGGGCCTTTAGCGGGAGCGTCAGATACGCAGTATTTT. Protein sequence: CASSGPLAGASDTQYF.

V is TRBV4-3 and J is TRBJ1-3; D not resolved. Trimming removed 2 bases from V and 0 bases from J, with 11 bases in between. Germline CDR1 LGHNA, CDR2 YSLEER. This CDR3 contains 16 residues. CDR3 sequence: CASSQTQDFSGNTIYF. For the CDR3, the DNA is TGCGCCAGCAGCCAAACTCAGGACTTCTCTGGAAACACCATATATTTT.

The chain carries TRBV20-1 and TRBJ2-4, with TRBD2 matching over 7 bases. V dropped 4 bases and J dropped 12; count of bases not matched to a gene: 6. The CDR3 length is 11 residues. Germline CDR1 reads DFQATT; CDR2 reads SNEGSKA (reference sequence). CDR3 region: CSATSRGTQYF. The CDR3 bases are TGCAGTGCTACGTCGCGGGGGACTCAGTACTTC.

The J gene is TRBJ1-3, the V gene TRBV27; TRBD1 aligns across 8 bases. After removal of 4 bases from V and 2 bases from J, the junction contained 4 bases not matched to a gene. The germline gives CDR1 MNHEY, CDR2 SMNVEV (reference sequence). The CDR3 runs 15 residues. The CDR3 sequence: CASSWTGQAGNTIYF. The CDR3 nucleotides are TGTGCCAGCAGTTGGACAGGGCAGGCTGGAAACACCATATATTTT.

The J gene is TRBJ1-6, the V gene TRBV7-3; TRBD1 matches 9 bases. Trimming took 5 bases from V and 7 from J; bases not matched to a gene: 6. The CDR3 consists of 15 residues. Per the germline V gene, CDR1 is SGHTA and CDR2 is FQGTGA. The CDR3 DNA follows: TGTGCCAGCAGCCCGGGACAGGGAGGCAATTCACCCCTCCACTTT. It is translated as CASSPGQGGNSPLHF.

The CDR3 region is CASSLGQGGELFF. CDR3 nucleotides: TGTGCCAGCAGTTTAGGACAGGGCGGGGAGCTGTTTTTT. The chain employs TRBV12-3 or TRBV12-4 and TRBJ2-2; 7 bases agree with TRBD1. V was pared by 1 base and J by 7 bases, with 0 bases of the junction left unmatched. This CDR3 has 13 residues.

The chain carries TRBV6-5 and TRBJ1-5; 8 nucleotides match TRBD1. The CDR3 has 15 residues. V dropped 0 bases and J dropped 7; count of bases not matched to a gene: 5. Germline values: CDR1 MNHEY, CDR2 SVGAGI. The CDR3 nucleotides read TGTGCCAGCAGTTACTCTAGGACAGGGCACCAGCCCCAGCATTTT. Protein: CASSYSRTGHQPQHF.

The chain recombines TRBV30 with TRBJ2-3; possibly TRBD2 for D (5 bases). This CDR3 region has 11 residues. Germline lookup yields CDR1 GTSNPN and CDR2 SVGIG (reference sequence). Trimming removed 0 bases from V and 11 bases from J, with 9 bases in between. CDR3 nucleotides: TGTGCCTGGAGTGTAGGGAGAGAGCAGTATTTT. Its protein is CAWSVGREQYF.

This clone was recorded once. The chain combines TRBV6-5 with TRBJ2-2, with D uncertain. Germline CDR1 and CDR2: MNHEY and SVGAGI. The length of the CDR3 is 14 residues. The V end was cut by 2 bases, the J end by 3 bases, with 7 bases between. Here the CDR3 reads CASSYRLDTGELFF. The CDR3 region has the DNA TGTGCCAGCAGTTACCGTCTCGACACCGGGGAGCTGTTTTTT.

This rearrangement joins TRBV3-1 (or the pseudogene TRBV3-2) to TRBJ2-5, with D unresolved. The CDR3 is 14 amino acids. Germline V gene sequence: CDR1 LGHDT, CDR2 YNNKEL (reference sequence). V was cut by 4 bases and J by 7 bases, with 16 bases left in between. This chain's CDR3 is CASSRPDWGWTQYF. The CDR3 DNA reads as TGTGCCAGCAGCCGACCAGACTGGGGTTGGACCCAGTACTTC.

The chain has TRBV6-1 and TRBJ1-2, with D unresolved. Germline V gene data show CDR1 as MNHNS and CDR2 as SASEGT. With 3 bases removed from V and 2 bases from J, the gap between germline ends came to 16 bases. The length of the CDR3 is 16 residues. CDR3 region: CASSEDGGSINYGYTF. In DNA form, the CDR3 reads TGTGCCAGCAGTGAGGACGGAGGGAGCATCAACTATGGCTACACCTTC.

The V call is TRBV2, the J call TRBJ1-2; D is unclear. V was pared by 2 bases and J by 0 bases, with 7 bases between. CDR1 SNHLY and CDR2 FYNNEI come from the germline V gene. The CDR3 runs to 14 residues. This chain's CDR3 is CASSEWGPNYGYTF. The CDR3 DNA follows: TGTGCCAGCAGTGAATGGGGTCCTAACTATGGCTACACCTTC.